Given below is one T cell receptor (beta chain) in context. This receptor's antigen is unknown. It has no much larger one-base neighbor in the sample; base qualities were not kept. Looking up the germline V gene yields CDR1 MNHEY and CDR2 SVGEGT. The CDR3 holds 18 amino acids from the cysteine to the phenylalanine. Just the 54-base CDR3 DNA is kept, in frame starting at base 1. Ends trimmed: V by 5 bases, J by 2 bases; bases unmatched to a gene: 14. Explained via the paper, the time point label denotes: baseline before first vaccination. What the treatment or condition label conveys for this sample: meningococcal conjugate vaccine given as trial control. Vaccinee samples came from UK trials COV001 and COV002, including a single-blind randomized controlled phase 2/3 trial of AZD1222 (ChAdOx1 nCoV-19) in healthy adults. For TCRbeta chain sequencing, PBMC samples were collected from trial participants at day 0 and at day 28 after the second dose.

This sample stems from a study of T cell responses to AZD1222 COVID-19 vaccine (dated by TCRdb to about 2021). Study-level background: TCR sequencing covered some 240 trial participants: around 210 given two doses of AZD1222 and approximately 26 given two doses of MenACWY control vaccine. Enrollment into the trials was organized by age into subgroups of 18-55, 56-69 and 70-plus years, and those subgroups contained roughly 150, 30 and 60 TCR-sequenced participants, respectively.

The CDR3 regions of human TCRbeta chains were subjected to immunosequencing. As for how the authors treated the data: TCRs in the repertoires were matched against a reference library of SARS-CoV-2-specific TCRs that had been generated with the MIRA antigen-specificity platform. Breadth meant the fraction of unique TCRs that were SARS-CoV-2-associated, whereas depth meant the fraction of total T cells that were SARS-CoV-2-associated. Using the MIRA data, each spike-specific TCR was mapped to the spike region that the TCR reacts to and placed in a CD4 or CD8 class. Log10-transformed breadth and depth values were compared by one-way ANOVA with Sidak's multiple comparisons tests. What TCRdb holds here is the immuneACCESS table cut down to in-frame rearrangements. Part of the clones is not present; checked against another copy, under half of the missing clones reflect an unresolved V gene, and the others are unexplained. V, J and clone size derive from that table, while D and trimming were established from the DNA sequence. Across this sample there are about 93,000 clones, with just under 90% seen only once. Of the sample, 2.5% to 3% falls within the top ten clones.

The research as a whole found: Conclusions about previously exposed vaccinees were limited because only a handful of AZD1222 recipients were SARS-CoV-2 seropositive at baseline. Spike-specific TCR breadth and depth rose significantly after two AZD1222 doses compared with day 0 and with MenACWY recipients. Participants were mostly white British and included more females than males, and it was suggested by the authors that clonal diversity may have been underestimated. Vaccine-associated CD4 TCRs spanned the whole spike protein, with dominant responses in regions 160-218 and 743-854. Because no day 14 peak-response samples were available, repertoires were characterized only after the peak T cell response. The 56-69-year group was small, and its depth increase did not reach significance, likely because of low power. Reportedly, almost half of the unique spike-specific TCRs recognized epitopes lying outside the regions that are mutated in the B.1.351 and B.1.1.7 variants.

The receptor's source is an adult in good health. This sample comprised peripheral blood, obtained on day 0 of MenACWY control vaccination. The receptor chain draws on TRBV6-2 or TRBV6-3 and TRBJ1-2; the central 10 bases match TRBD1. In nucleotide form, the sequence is TGTGCCAGCAGTCCCCTCAATTCTGGACAGGGGGTGAACTATGGCTACACCTTC. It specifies CASSPLNSGQGVNYGYTF.